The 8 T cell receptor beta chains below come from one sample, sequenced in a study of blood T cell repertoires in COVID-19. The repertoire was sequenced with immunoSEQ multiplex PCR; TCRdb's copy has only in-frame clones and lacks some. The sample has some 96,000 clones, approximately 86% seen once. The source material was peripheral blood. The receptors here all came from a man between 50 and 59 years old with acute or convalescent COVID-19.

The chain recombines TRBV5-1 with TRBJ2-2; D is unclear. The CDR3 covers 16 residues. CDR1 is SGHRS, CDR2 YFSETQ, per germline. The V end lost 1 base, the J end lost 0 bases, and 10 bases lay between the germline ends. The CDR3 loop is CASSLLFNSNTGELFF. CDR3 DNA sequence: TGCGCCAGCAGCTTGTTGTTTAACTCGAACACCGGGGAGCTGTTTTTT.

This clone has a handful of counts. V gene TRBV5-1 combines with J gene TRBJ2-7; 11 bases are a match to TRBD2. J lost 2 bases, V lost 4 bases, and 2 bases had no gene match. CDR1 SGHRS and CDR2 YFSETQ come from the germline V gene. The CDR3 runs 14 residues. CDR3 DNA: TGCGCCAGCAGCGCGACTAGCGGGGCCTACGAGCAGTACTTC. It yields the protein CASSATSGAYEQYF.

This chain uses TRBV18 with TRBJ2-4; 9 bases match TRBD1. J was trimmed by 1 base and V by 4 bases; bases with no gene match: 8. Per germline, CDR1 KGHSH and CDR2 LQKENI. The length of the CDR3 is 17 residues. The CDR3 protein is CASSRLGQGGAKNIQYF. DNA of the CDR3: TGTGCCAGCTCACGCCTGGGACAGGGTGGGGCCAAAAACATTCAGTACTTC. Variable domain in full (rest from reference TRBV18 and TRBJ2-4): NAGVMQNPRHLVRRRGQEARLRCSPMKGHSHVYWYRQLPEEGLKFMVYLQKENIIDESGMPKERFSAEFPKEGPSILRIQQVVRGDSAAYFCASSRLGQGGAKNIQYFGAGTRLSVL.

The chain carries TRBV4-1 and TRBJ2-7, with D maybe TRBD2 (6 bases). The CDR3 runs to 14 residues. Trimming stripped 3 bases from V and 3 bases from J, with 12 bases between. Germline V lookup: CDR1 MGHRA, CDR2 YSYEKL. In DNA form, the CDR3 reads TGCGCCAGCAGCCATATTGCGGGGAGCTACGAGCAGTACTTC. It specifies CASSHIAGSYEQYF.

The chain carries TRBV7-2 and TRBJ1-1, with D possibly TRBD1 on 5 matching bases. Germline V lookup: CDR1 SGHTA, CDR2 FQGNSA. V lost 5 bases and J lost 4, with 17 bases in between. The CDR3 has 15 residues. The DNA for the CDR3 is TGTGCCAGCAGCCTCGATGTGGGGAGGGGCACTGAAGCTTTCTTT. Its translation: CASSLDVGRGTEAFF.

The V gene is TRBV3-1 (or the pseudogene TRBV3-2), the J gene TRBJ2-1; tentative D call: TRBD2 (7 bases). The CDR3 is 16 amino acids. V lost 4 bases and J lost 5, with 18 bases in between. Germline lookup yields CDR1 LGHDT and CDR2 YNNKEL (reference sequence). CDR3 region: CASSPWGLAADNEQFF. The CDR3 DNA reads TGTGCCAGCAGCCCCTGGGGGCTAGCGGCTGACAATGAGCAGTTCTTC.

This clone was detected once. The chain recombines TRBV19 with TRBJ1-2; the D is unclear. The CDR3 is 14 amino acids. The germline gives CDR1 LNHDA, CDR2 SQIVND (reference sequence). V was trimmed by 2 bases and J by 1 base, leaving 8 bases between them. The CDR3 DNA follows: TGTGCCAGTAGTATATTCGGGAGTAACTATGGCTACACCTTC. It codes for CASSIFGSNYGYTF.

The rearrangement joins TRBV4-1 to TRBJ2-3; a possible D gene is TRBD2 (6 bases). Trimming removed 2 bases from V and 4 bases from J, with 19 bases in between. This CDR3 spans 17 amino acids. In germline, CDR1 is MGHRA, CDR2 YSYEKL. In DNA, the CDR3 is TGCGCCAGCAGCCAAAACTCCATGCCGGGAGCGCCAGATACGCAGTATTTT. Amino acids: CASSQNSMPGAPDTQYF.